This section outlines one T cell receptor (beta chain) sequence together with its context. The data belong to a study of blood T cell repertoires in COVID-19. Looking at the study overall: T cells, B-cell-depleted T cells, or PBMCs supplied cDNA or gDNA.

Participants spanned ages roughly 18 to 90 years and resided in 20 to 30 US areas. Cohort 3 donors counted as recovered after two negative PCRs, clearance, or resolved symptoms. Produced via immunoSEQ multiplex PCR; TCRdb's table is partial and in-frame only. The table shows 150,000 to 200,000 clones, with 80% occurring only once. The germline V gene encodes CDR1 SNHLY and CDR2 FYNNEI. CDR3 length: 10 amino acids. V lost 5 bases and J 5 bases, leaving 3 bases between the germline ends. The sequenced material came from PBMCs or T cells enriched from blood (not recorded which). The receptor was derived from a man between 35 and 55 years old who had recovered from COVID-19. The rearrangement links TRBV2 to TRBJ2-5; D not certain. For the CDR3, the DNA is TGTGCCAGCAGTCGGGAGACCCAGTACTTC. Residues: CASSRETQYF.